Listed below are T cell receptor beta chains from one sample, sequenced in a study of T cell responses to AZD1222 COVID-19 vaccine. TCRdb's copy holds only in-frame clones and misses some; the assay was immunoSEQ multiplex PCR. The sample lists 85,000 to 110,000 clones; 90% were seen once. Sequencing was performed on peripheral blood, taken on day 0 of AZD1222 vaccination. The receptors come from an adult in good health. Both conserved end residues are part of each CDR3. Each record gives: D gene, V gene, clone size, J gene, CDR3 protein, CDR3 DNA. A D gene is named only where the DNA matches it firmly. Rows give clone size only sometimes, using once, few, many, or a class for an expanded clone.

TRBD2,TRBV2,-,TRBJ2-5,CASSQLAVQETQYF,TGTGCCAGCAGTCAACTAGCGGTCCAAGAGACCCAGTACTTC
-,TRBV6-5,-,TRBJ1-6,CASSPRNSPLHF,TGTGCCAGCAGTCCGAGAAATTCACCCCTCCACTTT
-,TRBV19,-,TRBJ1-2,CASHPGGESYGYTF,TGTGCCAGTCATCCTGGGGGGGAGAGCTATGGCTACACCTTC
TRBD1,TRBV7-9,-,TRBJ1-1,CASSSTDRVNTEAFF,TGTGCCAGCAGTTCGACCGACAGGGTGAACACTGAAGCTTTCTTT
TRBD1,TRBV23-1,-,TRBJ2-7,CASSQWQTGGAYEQYF,TGCGCCAGCAGTCAATGGCAAACAGGGGGCGCCTACGAGCAGTACTTC
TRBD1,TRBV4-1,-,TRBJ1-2,CASSQVPRDRVSGYTF,TGCGCCAGCAGCCAAGTACCGAGAGACAGGGTTAGTGGCTACACCTTC
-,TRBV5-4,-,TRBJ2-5,CASRQGGGEETQYF,TGTGCCAGCCGCCAGGGGGGAGGAGAAGAGACCCAGTACTTC
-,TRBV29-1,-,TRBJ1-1,CSVEGGVEAFF,TGCAGCGTTGAGGGGGGTGTAGAAGCTTTCTTT
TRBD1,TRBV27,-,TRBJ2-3,CASSLGQGPGDTQYF,TGTGCCAGCAGTTTAGGACAGGGACCAGGTGATACGCAGTATTTT
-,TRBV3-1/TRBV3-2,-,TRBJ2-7,CASSGGHMTAYEQYF,TGTGCCAGCAGCGGGGGCCATATGACCGCCTACGAGCAGTACTTC
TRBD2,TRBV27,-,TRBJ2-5,CASSSRLAGGETQYF,TGTGCCAGCAGTTCACGACTAGCGGGGGGAGAGACCCAGTACTTC
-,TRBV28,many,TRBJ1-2,CASSESANYGYTF,TGTGCCAGCAGCGAAAGTGCTAACTATGGCTACACCTTC
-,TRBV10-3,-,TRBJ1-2,CAIRPDSSLANYGYTF,TGTGCCATCAGACCCGACAGTTCCCTAGCTAACTATGGCTACACCTTC
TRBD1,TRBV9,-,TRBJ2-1,CASSVGGQGAYNEQFF,TGTGCCAGCAGCGTTGGGGGACAGGGAGCCTACAATGAGCAGTTCTTC
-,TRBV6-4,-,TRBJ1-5,CASSDSNRAYSNQPQHF,TGTGCCAGCAGTGACTCGAATAGGGCATATAGCAATCAGCCCCAGCATTTT
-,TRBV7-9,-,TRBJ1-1,CASSGWGENTEAFF,TGTGCCAGCAGCGGGTGGGGGGAGAACACTGAAGCTTTCTTT
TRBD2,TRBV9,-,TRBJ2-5,CASSLRTSGTETQYF,TGTGCCAGCAGCCTGAGGACTAGCGGGACGGAGACCCAGTACTTC
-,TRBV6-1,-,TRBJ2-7,CASSEALQGPYEQYF,TGTGCCAGCAGTGAAGCGCTACAGGGACCCTACGAGCAGTACTTC
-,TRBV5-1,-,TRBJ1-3,CASRETAVSGNTIYF,TGCGCCAGCAGGGAGACAGCAGTCTCTGGAAACACCATATATTTT
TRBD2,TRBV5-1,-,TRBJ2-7,CASSSLPGGAETNYEQYF,TGCGCCAGCAGCTCCCTCCCGGGGGGGGCTGAAACTAACTACGAGCAGTACTTC
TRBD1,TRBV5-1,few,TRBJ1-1,CASSTRTGQTEAFF,TGCGCCAGCAGCACCCGGACAGGGCAGACTGAAGCTTTCTTT
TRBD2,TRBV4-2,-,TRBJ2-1,CASSPLWRGGFNEQFF,TGTGCCAGCAGCCCCCTTTGGCGGGGGGGATTCAATGAGCAGTTCTTC
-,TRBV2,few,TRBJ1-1,CASSRLMDAEAFF,TGTGCCAGCAGTAGGCTGATGGACGCCGAAGCTTTCTTT
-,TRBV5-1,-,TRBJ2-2,CASSLQFNQDNTGELFF,TGCGCCAGCAGCTTGCAATTCAACCAGGACAACACCGGGGAGCTGTTTTTT
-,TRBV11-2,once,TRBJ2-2,CASSPLRTANTGELFF,TGTGCCAGCAGCCCCCTCCGGACAGCGAACACCGGGGAGCTGTTTTTT
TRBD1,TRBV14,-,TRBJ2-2,CASSHGTGGLLFF,TGTGCCAGCAGCCATGGGACAGGGGGCTTGCTGTTTTTT
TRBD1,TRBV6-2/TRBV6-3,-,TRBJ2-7,CASSLDRDRLTYEQYF,TGTGCCAGCAGCCTCGACAGGGACAGATTAACCTACGAGCAGTACTTC
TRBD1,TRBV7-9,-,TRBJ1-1,CASRGGRAEAFF,TGTGCCAGCAGAGGGGGCCGCGCTGAAGCTTTCTTT
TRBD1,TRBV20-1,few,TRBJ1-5,CSASVTGESQPQHF,TGCAGTGCTAGTGTCACAGGGGAGAGCCAGCCCCAGCATTTT
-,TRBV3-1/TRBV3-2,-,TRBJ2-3,CASSPGADTQYF,TGTGCCAGCAGCCCCGGGGCAGATACGCAGTATTTT
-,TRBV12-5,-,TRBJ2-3,CASGISGTDTQYF,TGTGCTAGTGGCATAAGCGGCACAGATACGCAGTATTTT
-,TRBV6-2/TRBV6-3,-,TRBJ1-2,CASSPGGTNYGYTF,TGTGCCAGCAGTCCGGGAGGAACCAACTATGGCTACACCTTC
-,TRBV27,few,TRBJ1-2,CASSSLATNYGYTF,TGTGCCAGCAGTTCCCTCGCGACAAACTATGGCTACACCTTC
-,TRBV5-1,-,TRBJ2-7,CASSQGTEAFSEQYF,TGCGCCAGCAGCCAGGGGACCGAGGCCTTTAGCGAGCAGTACTTC
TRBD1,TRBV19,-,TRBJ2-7,CASSPRDRGFDEQYF,TGTGCCAGTAGTCCGCGGGACAGGGGATTCGACGAGCAGTACTTC
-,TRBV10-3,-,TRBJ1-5,CAISEGRGSNQPQHF,TGTGCCATCAGTGAGGGCAGAGGTAGCAATCAGCCCCAGCATTTT
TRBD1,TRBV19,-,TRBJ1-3,CASTQDRGRNTIYF,TGTGCCAGTACCCAGGACAGGGGGCGAAACACCATATATTTT
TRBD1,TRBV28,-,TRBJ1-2,CASREMTGSNYGYTF,TGTGCCAGCAGAGAGATGACAGGGTCTAACTATGGCTACACCTTC
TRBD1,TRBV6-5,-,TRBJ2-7,CASSYDGQGAVEQYF,TGTGCCAGCAGTTACGACGGACAGGGGGCGGTCGAGCAGTACTTC
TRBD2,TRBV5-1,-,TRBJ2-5,CASSSSGGALETQYF,TGCGCCAGCAGCTCTAGCGGGGGGGCCTTAGAGACCCAGTACTTC
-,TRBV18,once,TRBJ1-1,CASSPPMGVNTEAFF,TGTGCCAGCTCACCACCCATGGGAGTGAACACTGAAGCTTTCTTT
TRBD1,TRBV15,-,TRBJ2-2,CATSVRTGPTGELFF,TGTGCCACCAGCGTAAGGACAGGACCCACCGGGGAGCTGTTTTTT
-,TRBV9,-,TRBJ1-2,CASSAPRRVHGYTF,TGTGCCAGCAGCGCGCCCCGCAGGGTGCATGGCTACACCTTC
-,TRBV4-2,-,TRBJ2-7,CASSQDSSYEQYF,TGTGCCAGCAGCCAAGACAGTTCCTACGAGCAGTACTTC
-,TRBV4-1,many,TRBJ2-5,CASSPWWGTETQYF,TGCGCCAGCAGCCCCTGGTGGGGAACTGAGACCCAGTACTTC
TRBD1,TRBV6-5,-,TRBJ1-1,CASSPRTGNTEAFF,TGTGCCAGCAGTCCCAGGACAGGGAACACTGAAGCTTTCTTT
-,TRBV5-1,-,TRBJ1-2,CASSVVPGTDGYTF,TGCGCCAGCAGCGTGGTCCCAGGGACGGATGGCTACACCTTC
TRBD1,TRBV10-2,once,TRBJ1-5,CASSTGGSSNQPQHF,TGCGCCAGCAGTACAGGGGGCTCGAGCAATCAGCCCCAGCATTTT
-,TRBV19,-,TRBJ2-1,CASRPLLGGGNEQFF,TGTGCCAGTAGACCTCTCCTAGGGGGGGGCAATGAGCAGTTCTTC
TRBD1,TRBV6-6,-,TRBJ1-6,CASSGGQPQGPGHF,TGTGCCAGCAGCGGGGGACAGCCGCAGGGGCCCGGCCACTTT
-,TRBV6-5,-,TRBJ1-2,CASSPYSGAGYGYTF,TGTGCCAGCAGTCCTTACTCAGGGGCCGGCTATGGCTACACCTTC
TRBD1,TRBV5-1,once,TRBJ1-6,CASSLGDRNSPLHF,TGCGCCAGCAGCTTGGGGGACAGAAATTCACCCCTCCACTTT
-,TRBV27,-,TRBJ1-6,CASWDGSSYNSPLHF,TGTGCCAGCTGGGACGGTAGCTCCTATAATTCACCCCTCCACTTT
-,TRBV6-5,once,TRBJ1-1,CASTEITEAFF,TGTGCCAGCACGGAGATTACTGAAGCTTTCTTT
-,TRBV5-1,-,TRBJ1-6,CASSLGATVNSPLHF,TGCGCCAGCAGCTTGGGGGCCACCGTTAATTCACCCCTCCACTTT
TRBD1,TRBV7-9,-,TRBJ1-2,CASSPPRTGGGSFYGYTF,TGTGCCAGCAGCCCCCCTCGGACAGGGGGCGGGAGTTTTTATGGCTACACCTTC